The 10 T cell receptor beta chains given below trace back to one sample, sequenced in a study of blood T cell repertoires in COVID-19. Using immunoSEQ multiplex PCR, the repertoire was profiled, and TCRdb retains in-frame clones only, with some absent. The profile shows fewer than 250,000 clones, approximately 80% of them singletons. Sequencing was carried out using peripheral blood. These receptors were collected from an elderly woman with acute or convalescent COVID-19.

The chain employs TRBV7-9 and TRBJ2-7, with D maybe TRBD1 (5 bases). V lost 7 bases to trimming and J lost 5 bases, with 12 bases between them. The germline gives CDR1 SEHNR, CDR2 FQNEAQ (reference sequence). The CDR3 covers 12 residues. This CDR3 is CASTSDSDEQYF. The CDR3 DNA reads TGTGCCAGCACCAGCGACAGTGACGAGCAGTACTTC.

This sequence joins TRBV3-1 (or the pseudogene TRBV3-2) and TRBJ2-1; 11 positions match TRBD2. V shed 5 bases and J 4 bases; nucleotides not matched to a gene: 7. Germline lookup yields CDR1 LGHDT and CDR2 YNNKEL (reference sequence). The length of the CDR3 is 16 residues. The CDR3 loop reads CASSYLAGGAYNEQFF. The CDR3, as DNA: TGTGCCAGCAGCTACTTAGCGGGAGGGGCGTACAATGAGCAGTTCTTC.

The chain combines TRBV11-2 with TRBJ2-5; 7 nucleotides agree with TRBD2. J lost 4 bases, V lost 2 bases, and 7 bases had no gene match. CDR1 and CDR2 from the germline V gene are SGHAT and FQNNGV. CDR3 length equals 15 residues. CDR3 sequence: CASSLRGAGSETQYF. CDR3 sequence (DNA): TGTGCCAGCAGCTTAAGGGGAGCGGGATCAGAGACCCAGTACTTC.

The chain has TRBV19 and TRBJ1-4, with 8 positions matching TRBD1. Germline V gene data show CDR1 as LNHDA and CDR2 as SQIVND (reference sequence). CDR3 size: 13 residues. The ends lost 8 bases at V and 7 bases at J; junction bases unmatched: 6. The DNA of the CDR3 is TGTGCCAGTCCCGACAGGGGTAGTGAAAAACTGTTTTTT. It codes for CASPDRGSEKLFF.

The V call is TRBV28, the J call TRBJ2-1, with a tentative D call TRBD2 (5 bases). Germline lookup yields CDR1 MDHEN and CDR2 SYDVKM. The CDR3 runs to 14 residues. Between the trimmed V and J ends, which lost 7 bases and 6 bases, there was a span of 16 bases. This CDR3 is CASTIAGPRNEQFF. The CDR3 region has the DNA TGTGCCAGCACCATCGCGGGTCCCCGCAATGAGCAGTTCTTC. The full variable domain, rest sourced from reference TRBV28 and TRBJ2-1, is DVKVTQSSRYLVKRTGEKVFLECVQDMDHENMFWYRQDPGLGLRLIYFSYDVKMKEKGDIPEGYSVSREKKERFSLILESASTNQTSMYLCASTIAGPRNEQFFGPGTRLTVL.

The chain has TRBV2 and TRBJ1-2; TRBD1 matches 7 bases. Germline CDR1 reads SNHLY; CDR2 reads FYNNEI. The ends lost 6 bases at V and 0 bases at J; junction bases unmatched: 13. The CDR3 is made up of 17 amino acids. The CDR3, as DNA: TGTGCCAGCAGCTATCCCGCGCAGGGGGGTTCTAACTATGGCTACACCTTC. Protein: CASSYPAQGGSNYGYTF.

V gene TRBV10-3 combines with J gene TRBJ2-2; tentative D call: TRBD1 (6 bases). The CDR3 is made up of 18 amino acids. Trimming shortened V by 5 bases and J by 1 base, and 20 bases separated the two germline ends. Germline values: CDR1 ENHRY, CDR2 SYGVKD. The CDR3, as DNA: TGTGCCATCAGTCCAGACGGTCGGGGCAGGGGGAACACCGGGGAGCTGTTTTTT. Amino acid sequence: CAISPDGRGRGNTGELFF.

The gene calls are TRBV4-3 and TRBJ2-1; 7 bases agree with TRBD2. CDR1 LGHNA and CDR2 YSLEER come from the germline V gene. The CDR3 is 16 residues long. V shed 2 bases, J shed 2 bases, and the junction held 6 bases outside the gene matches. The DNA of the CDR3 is TGCGCCAGCAGCCAATCAACAGCGGGAACCTACAATGAGCAGTTCTTC. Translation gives CASSQSTAGTYNEQFF.

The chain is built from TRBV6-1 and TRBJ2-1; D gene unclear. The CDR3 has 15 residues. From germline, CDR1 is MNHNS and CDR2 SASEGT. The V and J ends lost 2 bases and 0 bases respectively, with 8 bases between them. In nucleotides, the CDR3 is TGTGCCAGCAGTGAACCCCGGGTCTCCTACAATGAGCAGTTCTTC. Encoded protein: CASSEPRVSYNEQFF.

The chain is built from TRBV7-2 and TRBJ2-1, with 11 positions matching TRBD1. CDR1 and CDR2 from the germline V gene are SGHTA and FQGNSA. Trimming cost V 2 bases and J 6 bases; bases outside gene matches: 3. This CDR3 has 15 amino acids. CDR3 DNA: TGTGCCAGCAGCTTAATGGGACAGGGGGTCAATGAGCAGTTCTTC. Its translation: CASSLMGQGVNEQFF.